Listed below are T cell receptor beta chains from one sample, sequenced in a study of blood T cells in healthy people across ages. In TCRdb, the 5' RACE reads were re-called with MiXCR into one record per CDR3 protein. The sample records 750,000 to 850,000 distinct CDR3 sequences, approximately 25% being singletons. This sample was shared with a second study, whose subject was T cells of mothers and their children.

Material: blood. These receptors were obtained from a boy under 18 in good health. CDR3s include the opening cysteine and the closing phenylalanine or tryptophan. The D gene is left open where the match is weak. Not every row has a clone size; where given, it reads once, few, many or a size class.

J | V | D | length | size | CDR3 | DNA
TRBJ1-1 | TRBV21-1 | . | 17 | . | CASSSARGLVRSTEAFF | TGTGCCAGCAGCTCCGCTAGGGGTTTGGTGCGGAGCACTGAAGCTTTCTTT
TRBJ2-7 | TRBV20-1 | TRBD1 | 15 | . | CSARFLGQVTYEQYF | TGCAGTGCTAGGTTCCTGGGACAGGTCACCTACGAGCAGTACTTC
TRBJ2-5 | TRBV3-1 | . | 15 | . | CASSQGSGTGETQYF | TGTGCCAGCAGCCAAGGGTCGGGGACCGGAGAGACCCAGTACTTC
TRBJ1-4 | TRBV10-3 | . | 13 | few | CAISETGNEKLFF | TGTGCCATCAGTGAGACAGGGAATGAAAAACTGTTTTTT
TRBJ2-5 | TRBV27 | . | 13 | few | CASSAPTQETQYF | TGTGCCAGCAGTGCACCTACCCAAGAGACCCAGTACTTC
TRBJ2-1 | TRBV20-1 | TRBD2 | 13 | . | CSAGLADYNEQFF | TGCAGTGCTGGACTAGCTGACTATAATGAGCAGTTCTTC
TRBJ1-2 | TRBV12-3/TRBV12-4 | TRBD1 | 13 | many | CASSSWDRGGYTF | TGTGCCAGCAGTTCCTGGGACAGGGGCGGCTACACCTTC
TRBJ1-2 | TRBV6-2/TRBV6-3 | TRBD1 | 15 | few | CASSTTGQDNYGYTF | TGTGCCAGCAGTACCACAGGACAGGACAACTATGGCTACACCTTC
TRBJ2-5 | TRBV2 | . | 11 | . | CASRREETQYF | TGTGCCAGCAGAAGGGAAGAGACCCAGTACTTC
TRBJ2-7 | TRBV20-1 | TRBD2 | 15 | . | CSARDLGGSSYEQYF | TGCAGTGCTAGAGATCTGGGCGGGAGCTCCTACGAGCAGTACTTC
TRBJ1-1 | TRBV20-1 | . | 13 | . | CSARVIGDTEAFF | TGCAGTGCTAGAGTCATAGGAGACACTGAAGCTTTCTTT
TRBJ2-5 | TRBV24-1 | . | 15 | . | CATSDSGTGPETQYF | TGTGCCACCAGTGATTCGGGCACGGGCCCAGAGACCCAGTACTTC
TRBJ2-7 | TRBV2 | . | 12 | few | CASSATNREQYF | TGTGCCAGCAGTGCGACAAATCGGGAGCAGTACTTC
TRBJ2-1 | TRBV24-1 | . | 12 | few | CATSRGDNEQFF | TGTGCCACCAGCCGAGGGGACAATGAGCAGTTCTTC
TRBJ2-4 | TRBV12-3/TRBV12-4 | TRBD2 | 16 | . | CASSLGLGGAKNIQYF | TGCGCCAGCAGTTTAGGTCTGGGGGGGGCCAAAAACATTCAGTACTTC
TRBJ2-3 | TRBV10-3 | TRBD1 | 17 | few | CAISEIVVQGITDTQYF | TGTGCCATCAGTGAGATTGTCGTACAGGGGATCACAGATACGCAGTATTTT
TRBJ1-5 | TRBV6-6 | TRBD1 | 15 | few | CASSYSQGVNQPQHF | TGTGCCAGCAGTTACTCACAGGGGGTCAATCAGCCCCAGCATTTT
TRBJ2-5 | TRBV7-9 | TRBD1 | 15 | few | CASSPRGTVQETQYF | TGTGCCAGCAGCCCCCGAGGGACAGTCCAAGAGACCCAGTACTTC
TRBJ2-7 | TRBV28 | . | 13 | . | CASTLGVSYEQYF | TGTGCCAGCACGCTTGGGGTCTCCTACGAGCAGTACTTC
TRBJ2-5 | TRBV7-7 | . | 15 | . | CASSFSYNGQETQYF | TGTGCTAGCAGCTTCTCCTACAACGGCCAAGAGACCCAGTACTTC
TRBJ2-2 | TRBV5-1 | TRBD1 | 15 | . | CASSGRTGPTGELFF | TGCGCCAGCAGCGGACGGACAGGCCCCACCGGGGAGCTGTTTTTT
TRBJ2-6 | TRBV6-2/TRBV6-3 | . | 15 | few | CASSSDDTGANVLTF | TGTGCCAGCAGTTCCGATGACACTGGGGCCAACGTCCTGACTTTC
TRBJ2-6 | TRBV7-3 | . | 16 | few | CASSLSMGTGANVLTF | TGTGCCAGCAGCTTAAGCATGGGCACTGGGGCCAACGTCCTGACTTTC
TRBJ2-5 | TRBV4-1 | . | 13 | few | CASSLWVQETQYF | TGCGCCAGCAGTCTCTGGGTCCAAGAGACCCAGTACTTC
TRBJ2-3 | TRBV25-1 | . | 15 | . | CASSEVATSTDTQYF | TGTGCCAGCAGTGAGGTAGCGACTAGCACAGATACGCAGTATTTT
TRBJ2-7 | TRBV4-1 | . | 14 | . | CASSQVTNSYEQYF | TGCGCCAGCAGCCAAGTGACCAACTCCTACGAGCAGTACTTC
TRBJ1-1 | TRBV6-2/TRBV6-3 | . | 14 | few | CASSRDGKNTEAFF | TGTGCCAGCAGTCGCGACGGTAAGAACACTGAAGCTTTCTTT
TRBJ1-1 | TRBV5-1 | . | 14 | . | CASSLWTGDAEAFF | TGCGCCAGCAGCTTATGGACGGGTGACGCTGAAGCTTTCTTT
TRBJ2-7 | TRBV4-3 | . | 16 | few | CASSQDTTGASYEQYF | TGCGCCAGCAGCCAAGATACGACAGGCGCCTCCTACGAGCAGTACTTC
TRBJ2-5 | TRBV20-1 | . | 13 | many | CSARGDSRQTQYF | TGCAGTGCTAGAGGCGATAGCAGGCAGACCCAGTACTTC
TRBJ2-1 | TRBV10-3 | . | 15 | . | CAISEGVSSYNEQFF | TGTGCCATCAGTGAAGGAGTAAGCTCCTACAATGAGCAGTTCTTC
TRBJ2-4 | TRBV7-2 | . | 11 | . | CASTSGNIQYF | TGTGCCAGCACCTCCGGGAACATTCAGTACTTC